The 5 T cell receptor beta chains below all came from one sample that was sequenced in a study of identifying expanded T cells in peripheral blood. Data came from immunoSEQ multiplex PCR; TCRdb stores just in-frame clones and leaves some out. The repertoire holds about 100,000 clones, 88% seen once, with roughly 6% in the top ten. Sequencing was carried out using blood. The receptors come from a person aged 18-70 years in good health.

The CDR3 nucleotides read TGTGCCAGCAGTTACTCGACGGGTCGGGGCCAAGAGACCCAGTACTTC. Amino acids: CASSYSTGRGQETQYF. This chain joins TRBV6-5 and TRBJ2-5; TRBD2 is a possible D gene (5 bases). There are 16 residues in the CDR3. The V end was cut by 0 bases, the J end by 1 base, with 12 bases between. Germline values: CDR1 MNHEY, CDR2 SVGAGI.

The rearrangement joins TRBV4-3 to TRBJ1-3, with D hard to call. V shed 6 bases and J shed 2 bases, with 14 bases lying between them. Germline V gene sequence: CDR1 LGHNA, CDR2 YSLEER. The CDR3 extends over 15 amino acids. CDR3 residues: CASSPQVTTGNTIYF. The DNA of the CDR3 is TGCGCCAGCAGTCCCCAGGTCACGACTGGAAACACCATATATTTT.

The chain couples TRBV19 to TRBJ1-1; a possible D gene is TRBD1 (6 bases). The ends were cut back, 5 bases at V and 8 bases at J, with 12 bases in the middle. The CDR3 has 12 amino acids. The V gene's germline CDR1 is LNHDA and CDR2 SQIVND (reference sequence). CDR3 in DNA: TGTGCCAGTAGTGGGGGGCGAACCGAAGCTTTCTTT. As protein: CASSGGRTEAFF.

The chain's CDR3 is CASSLSRSGGLTDTQYF. In DNA form, the CDR3 reads TGTGCCAGCAGCCTTTCACGGAGCGGGGGGCTCACAGATACGCAGTATTTT. This sequence joins TRBV9 and TRBJ2-3, with 9 positions matching TRBD2. The CDR3 covers 17 residues. The germline gives CDR1 SGDLS, CDR2 YYNGEE. With V trimmed by 4 bases and J by 2 bases, 11 bases remained unmatched.

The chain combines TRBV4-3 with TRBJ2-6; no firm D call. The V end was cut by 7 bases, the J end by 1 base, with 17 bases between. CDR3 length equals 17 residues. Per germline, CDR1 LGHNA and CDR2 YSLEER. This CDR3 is CASNVVGSRSGANVLTF. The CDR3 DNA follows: TGCGCCAGCAACGTCGTGGGGTCCCGGTCTGGGGCCAACGTCCTGACTTTC.